This T cell receptor (beta chain) was profiled in a study of beta chain features in type 1 diabetes. Expressed TCRB transcripts were sequenced because the entire RNA isolate underwent reverse transcription. Profiled with immunoSEQ multiplex PCR; TCRdb holds only in-frame clones, not every one. The table has around 99,000 clones, roughly 43% seen once. The authors took one heparinised blood draw, averaging approximately 0.12 L, from each donor. A sort by CD45RO/CCR7/CD25/CD127/CD95/CD27 yielded CD4+ naive, central memory, regulatory and stem cell-like memory cells. General study points: PCR might preferentially amplify shorter templates, equally in patients and controls. Patients showed naive, central memory and Treg TCRB repertoires that appeared more similar than those of healthy donors.

V was pared by 3 bases and J by 4 bases, with 12 bases of the junction left unmatched. CDR3 size: 16 residues. The V gene's germline CDR1 is SEHNR and CDR2 FQNEAQ (reference sequence). Details on this clone: What it binds is not known.

The TCR was taken from a woman under 30 in good health. Material for sequencing was stem cell memory CD4+ T cells from blood. V usage is TRBV7-9 and J usage is TRBJ2-7; 7 bases line up with TRBD2. This CDR3 reads CASSFTFGLDQYEQYF. The CDR3 DNA follows: TGTGCCAGCAGCTTCACATTCGGACTAGATCAGTACGAGCAGTACTTC.